The 12 T cell receptor beta chains below come from one sample, sequenced in a study of OX40 agonist ivuxolimab in advanced cancers. Assay used: immunoSEQ multiplex PCR; TCRdb lists only in-frame clones, some missing. This table holds 61,000 or so clones, roughly four fifths found once. The source material was CD4+ or CD8+ T cells sorted from blood, sampled in a trial of the OX40 agonist ivuxolimab. The receptors originated from an adult with an advanced solid tumor such as melanoma, head and neck, liver or kidney cancer.

The chain uses TRBV9 and TRBJ1-3; D call uncertain. CDR3 length: 15 residues. Germline V gives CDR1 SGDLS, CDR2 YYNGEE. With 6 bases removed from V and 3 bases from J, the gap between germline ends came to 16 bases. This CDR3 is CASNSGTLHGNTIYF. The CDR3 nucleotides are TGTGCCAGCAACAGTGGTACACTTCATGGAAACACCATATATTTT. Together with reference TRBV9 and TRBJ1-3, the CDR3 gives the full variable domain: DSGVTQTPKHLITATGQRVTLRCSPRSGDLSVYWYQQSLDQGLQFLIQYYNGEERAKGNILERFSAQQFPDLHSELNLSSLELGDSALYFCASNSGTLHGNTIYFGEGSWLTVV.

Points on this clone: This sample includes further DNA sequences coding for the same CDR3. The chain uses TRBV7-6 and TRBJ2-7; D is unresolved. The germline V gene encodes CDR1 SGHVS and CDR2 FNYEAQ. This CDR3 contains 13 residues. Trimming pared 1 base from V and 7 bases from J, leaving 11 bases between. The CDR3 region is CASSLEGPGEQYF. The DNA of the CDR3 is TGTGCCAGCAGCTTAGAAGGACCCGGGGAGCAGTACTTC.

V and J are TRBV6-5 and TRBJ1-5; D call uncertain. This CDR3 has 13 residues. Germline V CDR1 and CDR2: MNHEY, SVGAGI. V was trimmed by 5 bases and J by 1 base, leaving 6 bases between them. The CDR3 spells CASSLNSNQPQHF. CDR3 sequence (DNA): TGTGCCAGCAGTCTCAACAGCAATCAGCCCCAGCATTTT.

This chain connects TRBV19 to TRBJ2-7; tentative D call: TRBD1 (6 bases). V gave up 3 bases and J gave up 4 bases, with 16 bases separating them. CDR1 and CDR2 from the germline V gene are LNHDA and SQIVND (reference sequence). This CDR3 contains 15 residues. For the CDR3, the DNA is TGTGCCAGTAGTATTCAATGGGCAGGGGTATACGAGCAGTACTTC. It translates to CASSIQWAGVYEQYF.

V gene TRBV2 combines with J gene TRBJ2-1; no reliable D call. CDR1 SNHLY and CDR2 FYNNEI come from the germline V gene. V was pared by 6 bases and J by 0 bases, with 6 bases between. The CDR3 extends over 13 amino acids. The CDR3 DNA reads as TGTGCCAGCAGCTATGTCTCCTACAATGAGCAGTTCTTC. It codes for CASSYVSYNEQFF. Full variable domain (rest looked up from reference TRBV2 and TRBJ2-1): EPEVTQTPSHQVTQMGQEVILRCVPISNHLYFYWYRQILGQKVEFLVSFYNNEISEKSEIFDDQFSVERPDGSNFTLKIRSTKLEDSAMYFCASSYVSYNEQFFGPGTRLTVL.

This chain uses TRBV11-2 with TRBJ2-5; 11 bases are shared with TRBD1. The J segment lost 2 bases and the V segment lost 1 base, leaving 6 bases of the junction unmatched. The germline V gene has CDR1 SGHAT and CDR2 FQNNGV. The CDR3 extends over 17 amino acids. The CDR3 protein is CASSLGDRGGIQETQYF. The CDR3 coding sequence is TGTGCCAGCAGCTTAGGGGACAGGGGGGGGATACAAGAGACCCAGTACTTC.

The rearrangement joins TRBV5-6 to TRBJ1-1; a possible D gene is TRBD1 (6 bases). V was cut by 2 bases and J by 4 bases, with 12 bases left in between. CDR1 is SGHDT and CDR2 is YYEEEE in the germline V gene. The CDR3 totals 14 residues. DNA of the CDR3: TGTGCCAGCAGCTTTCAATGGGGGCCCACTGAAGCTTTCTTT. It specifies CASSFQWGPTEAFF.

This sequence joins TRBV9 and TRBJ2-4; D might be TRBD1 or TRBD2, each matching 6 bases. Trimming took 4 bases from V and 9 from J, leaving 17 bases between them. CDR3 length: 14 amino acids. Germline CDR1 reads SGDLS; CDR2 reads YYNGEE. Here the CDR3 DNA reads TGTGCCAGCAGCAGAGGGGGGACACAGGTCATTCAGTACTTC. It codes for CASSRGGTQVIQYF.

The chain employs TRBV5-6 and TRBJ2-5, with D maybe TRBD1 (6 bases). The CDR3 extends over 14 amino acids. Per germline, CDR1 SGHDT and CDR2 YYEEEE. The ends were cut back, 2 bases at V and 4 bases at J, with 12 bases in the middle. This CDR3 reads CASSFQGIAETQYF. For the CDR3, the DNA is TGTGCCAGCAGCTTCCAGGGGATAGCAGAGACCCAGTACTTC.

The V gene is TRBV7-3, the J gene TRBJ2-1; maybe TRBD2 (6 bases). The CDR3 is made up of 15 amino acids. Germline CDR1 reads SGHTA; CDR2 reads FQGTGA. Trimming stripped 5 bases from V and 4 bases from J, with 15 bases between. The CDR3 DNA is TGTGCCAGCAGCCCCTGGGGTAGCGGATACAATGAGCAGTTCTTC. Its protein is CASSPWGSGYNEQFF.

This rearrangement joins TRBV28 to TRBJ1-6; D not certain. The CDR3 covers 15 residues. In germline, CDR1 is MDHEN, CDR2 SYDVKM. V lost 7 bases to trimming and J lost 0 bases, with 10 bases between them. CDR3 nucleotide sequence: TGTGCCAGCAAGGACGGAAGCTCCTATAATTCACCCCTCCACTTT. It codes for CASKDGSSYNSPLHF.

The chain couples TRBV5-1 to TRBJ2-1; 10 bases agree with TRBD1. This CDR3 has 17 amino acids. Germline loops: CDR1 SGHRS, CDR2 YFSETQ. V shed 4 bases and J 0 bases; nucleotides not matched to a gene: 7. CDR3 DNA sequence: TGCGCCAGCAGCCAGACAGGGGGCGCCGGCTCCTACAATGAGCAGTTCTTC. This sequence encodes CASSQTGGAGSYNEQFF.